Shown below are 15 T cell receptor beta chains from a single sample sequenced in a study of blood T cell repertoires in COVID-19. Produced via immunoSEQ multiplex PCR; TCRdb's table is partial and in-frame only. The sample shows hundreds of thousands of clones, 88% of them seen only once. The sequenced sample was PBMCs or T cells enriched from blood (not recorded which). The source is a woman aged 40 to 49 with acute COVID-19.

This chain connects TRBV4-2 to TRBJ2-7, with TRBD2 identical over 8 bases. The germline V gene has CDR1 LGHNA and CDR2 YNFKEQ. The CDR3 extends over 15 amino acids. The V segment lost 1 base and the J segment 7 bases; nucleotides outside the gene matches: 9. The CDR3 DNA reads as TGTGCCAGCAGCCAAGTCTTTAGCGGGGCGGGGGAGCAGTACTTC. Encoded protein: CASSQVFSGAGEQYF.

The rearrangement joins TRBV19 to TRBJ1-1; D ambiguous. The V gene lost 1 base and the J gene lost 4 bases, with 10 bases spanning the gap. The germline V gene has CDR1 LNHDA and CDR2 SQIVND (reference sequence). This CDR3 has 14 residues. The CDR3: CASSIAGSGTEAFF. The DNA for the CDR3 is TGTGCCAGTAGTATAGCTGGGTCGGGCACTGAAGCTTTCTTT.

Turning to this clone: Other nucleotide sequences from this sample produce the same CDR3. This chain connects TRBV30 to TRBJ1-1; D is possibly TRBD1 (5 bases). Trimming removed 2 bases from V and 4 bases from J, with 11 bases in between. Per germline, CDR1 GTSNPN and CDR2 SVGIG (reference sequence). The CDR3 contains 13 residues. CDR3 bases: TGTGCCTGGAGTAGAGGGACTGGCACTGAAGCTTTCTTT. Amino acids: CAWSRGTGTEAFF.

The V call is TRBV10-3, the J call TRBJ1-1; 7 bases are a match to TRBD1. This CDR3 is 14 amino acids long. V shed 6 bases, J shed 0 bases, and the junction held 4 bases outside the gene matches. Per germline, CDR1 ENHRY and CDR2 SYGVKD. CDR3 coding DNA: TGTGCCATCAGCCCGGGACAGCTGAACACTGAAGCTTTCTTT. This translates into CAISPGQLNTEAFF.

The chain employs TRBV2 and TRBJ1-5, with a possible D match to TRBD1 (5 bases). CDR1 and CDR2 from the germline V gene are SNHLY and FYNNEI. V lost 7 bases and J lost 1, with 14 bases in between. This CDR3 region has 15 residues. The CDR3 is CASNTGEASNQPQHF. In DNA form, the CDR3 reads TGTGCCAGCAACACGGGGGAAGCAAGCAATCAGCCCCAGCATTTT.

This clone is a singleton in its sample. This chain joins TRBV9 and TRBJ1-5; perhaps TRBD1 as D (6 bases). This CDR3 has 14 amino acids. Trimming cost V 3 bases and J 4 bases, with 11 bases left between them. CDR1 and CDR2 (germline): SGDLS, YYNGEE. The CDR3 DNA is TGTGCCAGCAGCGGTCCAGGGGAAAATCAGCCCCAGCATTTT. Protein product: CASSGPGENQPQHF. Combining the CDR3 with reference TRBV9 and TRBJ1-5 gives the whole variable domain DSGVTQTPKHLITATGQRVTLRCSPRSGDLSVYWYQQSLDQGLQFLIQYYNGEERAKGNILERFSAQQFPDLHSELNLSSLELGDSALYFCASSGPGENQPQHFGDGTRLSIL.

J is TRBJ2-1 and V is TRBV5-1; TRBD2 matches at 7 bases. CDR1 and CDR2 (germline): SGHRS, YFSETQ. V shed 0 bases and J 6 bases; nucleotides not matched to a gene: 6. The CDR3 runs to 15 residues. The CDR3 coding sequence is TGCGCCAGCAGCTTGGCCGGGGGGATTGGCAATGAGCAGTTCTTC. Encoded protein: CASSLAGGIGNEQFF.

This chain links TRBV5-5 with TRBJ2-5, with D perhaps TRBD2 (7 bases). V was trimmed by 7 bases and J by 5 bases, leaving 21 bases between them. CDR3 length: 15 residues. The V gene's germline CDR1 is SGHKS and CDR2 YYEKEE (reference sequence). The CDR3 spells CASFVSVGGQETQYF. The CDR3, as DNA: TGTGCCAGCTTCGTTTCGGTGGGGGGGCAGGAGACCCAGTACTTC.

The genes are TRBV10-2 and TRBJ1-1; possibly TRBD1 for D (5 bases). CDR1 is WSHSY and CDR2 is SAAADI in the germline V gene. The germline V and J ends were trimmed by 3 bases and 1 base, with 9 bases remaining between them. The CDR3 is 14 residues long. The CDR3 nucleotides are TGCGCCAGCAGTGATGGGGGAGGGAACACTGAAGCTTTCTTT. Protein sequence: CASSDGGGNTEAFF.

This chain uses TRBV20-1 with TRBJ2-5, with 7 bases matching TRBD2. The CDR3 totals 15 residues. Germline assignment: CDR1 DFQATT and CDR2 SNEGSKA (reference sequence). Germline trimming cut 3 bases from V and 5 bases from J; bases unmatched to any gene: 12. DNA for the CDR3: TGCAGTGCTAGTCGTTCGACTAGCTCGGGGGAGACCCAGTACTTC. Translated, it gives CSASRSTSSGETQYF.

V usage is TRBV18 and J usage is TRBJ2-7; 10 nucleotides line up with TRBD1. The CDR3 sequence is 13 residues long. Per the germline V gene, CDR1 is KGHSH and CDR2 is LQKENI. CDR3 amino acids: CASTGTGVYEQYF. The CDR3 bases are TGTGCTTCGACCGGGACAGGGGTCTACGAGCAGTACTTC.

J is TRBJ1-6 and V is TRBV30; 9 nucleotides agree with TRBD1. The trim removed 2 bases at V and 10 bases at J, leaving 6 bases unmatched. The CDR3 has 14 amino acids. CDR1 and CDR2 from the germline V gene are GTSNPN and SVGIG (reference sequence). For the CDR3, the DNA is TGTGCCTGGAGTCAGAGGACAGGGGACTCACCCCTCCACTTT. As protein: CAWSQRTGDSPLHF.

The chain recombines TRBV14 with TRBJ1-1, with D possibly TRBD1 on 5 matching bases. Germline CDR1 and CDR2: SGHDN and FVKESK. V lost 4 bases, J lost 3 bases, and 12 bases lay in between. The CDR3 length is 14 residues. This CDR3 reads CASSRDSSYTEAFF. DNA for the CDR3: TGTGCCAGCAGCCGCGACAGTTCCTACACTGAAGCTTTCTTT.

This clone was seen just once. The chain joins TRBV24-1 to TRBJ2-1; 10 nucleotides line up with TRBD1. J gave up 6 bases and V 5 bases, and 6 bases lay outside the gene matches. The CDR3 has 15 amino acids. Germline loops: CDR1 KGHDR, CDR2 SFDVKD. This CDR3 is CATSGRDRGTNEQFF. Here the CDR3 DNA reads TGTGCCACCAGTGGCAGGGACAGGGGTACCAATGAGCAGTTCTTC.

This chain joins TRBV2 and TRBJ1-6, with 11 positions matching TRBD1. The J segment lost 6 bases and the V segment lost 5 bases, leaving 6 bases of the junction unmatched. The germline gives CDR1 SNHLY, CDR2 FYNNEI. CDR3 length equals 16 residues. CDR3 nucleotide sequence: TGTGCCAGCAGTCAGGACAGGGGGCCGGGTAATTCACCCCTCCACTTT. Protein product: CASSQDRGPGNSPLHF.